This TCR beta chain comes out of a study of cytotoxic CD8 clonotypes in ibrutinib-treated CLL. Study-level results: At the start, clonality exceeded age-matched healthy donors and followed circulating CD8+ T-cell counts.

TCRdb's copy holds only in-frame clones and misses some; the assay was immunoSEQ multiplex PCR. This sample carries 150,000 or so clones, around 82% of them seen once, and the ten largest clones take 7.5% to 8%. As to this clone: Its cognate antigen is unknown.

This CDR3 has 14 residues. With 6 bases clipped from V and 4 bases from J, the junction kept 4 bases outside the gene matches. CDR1 is MNHEY and CDR2 is SMNVEV in the germline V gene (reference sequence). This sequence joins TRBV27 and TRBJ2-7; 12 bases map to TRBD1. The source material was PBMCs, sampled after 36 months of ibrutinib treatment. This receptor was identified in a human donor with chronic lymphocytic leukemia. The CDR3 bases are TGTGCCAGCAGCGGGACAGGGGGCTGGTACGAGCAGTACTTC. This gives the protein CASSGTGGWYEQYF.